This is a list of T cell receptor beta chains from one sample in a study of cytomegalovirus exposure and HLA in healthy donors. Method: immunoSEQ multiplex PCR; TCRdb's copy keeps in-frame clones and lacks some. The sample comprises more than 90,000 clones, approximately 81% of which are singletons, and over 4% rests with the top ten. The sample was PBMCs. All receptors derive from a woman between 70 and 85 years old in good health and CMV-seropositive. CDR3s include the opening cysteine and the closing phenylalanine or tryptophan. Fields, in order: D gene, V gene, J gene, clone size, CDR3 protein, CDR3 DNA. The D gene is left open where the match is weak. Some rows mark clone size as missing; the rest say once, few, many or name a class of expanded clone.

d_gene: .
v_gene: TRBV30
j_gene: TRBJ1-4
abundance: few
CDR3aa: CAWSFGSDEKLFF
CDR3nt: TGTGCCTGGAGTTTCGGGTCGGATGAAAAACTGTTTTTT

d_gene: .
v_gene: TRBV28
j_gene: TRBJ2-7
abundance: .
CDR3aa: CASSAPGLGNYEQYF
CDR3nt: TGTGCCAGCAGTGCGCCGGGACTGGGCAACTACGAGCAGTACTTT

d_gene: TRBD2
v_gene: TRBV15
j_gene: TRBJ2-3
abundance: .
CDR3aa: CATSSYNSGRGTDTQYF
CDR3nt: TGTGCCACCAGCAGTTACAATAGCGGGAGGGGCACAGATACGCAGTATTTT

d_gene: .
v_gene: TRBV30
j_gene: TRBJ1-2
abundance: once
CDR3aa: CAWDDSALGRYGYTF
CDR3nt: TGTGCCTGGGACGACTCTGCGCTCGGGAGATATGGCTACACCTTC

d_gene: .
v_gene: TRBV7-2
j_gene: TRBJ2-3
abundance: .
CDR3aa: CASSLAYQNYDTQYF
CDR3nt: TGTGCCAGCAGCTTAGCTTACCAGAACTACGATACGCAGTATTTT

d_gene: TRBD1
v_gene: TRBV9
j_gene: TRBJ2-2
abundance: .
CDR3aa: CASSEEGQAAGELFF
CDR3nt: TGTGCCAGCAGCGAAGAGGGACAGGCTGCCGGGGAGCTGTTTTTT

d_gene: TRBD1
v_gene: TRBV7-2
j_gene: TRBJ2-5
abundance: once
CDR3aa: CASSSRQGEEETQYF
CDR3nt: TGTGCCAGCAGCTCTAGACAGGGAGAGGAAGAGACCCAGTACTTC

d_gene: TRBD2
v_gene: TRBV11-3
j_gene: TRBJ2-1
abundance: .
CDR3aa: CASSLGTSGRAFRNEQFF
CDR3nt: TGTGCCAGCAGCTTAGGAACTAGCGGGAGGGCCTTTAGGAATGAGCAGTTCTTC

d_gene: .
v_gene: TRBV4-3
j_gene: TRBJ1-1
abundance: few
CDR3aa: CASSQGEPYEAFF
CDR3nt: TGCGCCAGCAGCCAAGGCGAGCCTTATGAAGCTTTCTTT

d_gene: TRBD1
v_gene: TRBV14
j_gene: TRBJ1-1
abundance: .
CDR3aa: CASSQGYRGGPNTEAFF
CDR3nt: TGTGCCAGCAGCCAAGGCTACAGGGGCGGTCCGAACACTGAAGCTTTCTTT

d_gene: .
v_gene: TRBV7-9
j_gene: TRBJ1-1
abundance: few
CDR3aa: CASRRLSLNTEAFF
CDR3nt: TGTGCCAGCAGGAGACTCTCCCTGAACACTGAAGCTTTCTTT

d_gene: TRBD1
v_gene: TRBV7-9
j_gene: TRBJ1-2
abundance: .
CDR3aa: CASSRGQNYGYTF
CDR3nt: TGTGCCAGCAGCCGGGGACAGAACTATGGCTACACCTTC

d_gene: .
v_gene: TRBV5-4
j_gene: TRBJ1-4
abundance: few
CDR3aa: CASSSRTGPEKLFF
CDR3nt: TGTGCCAGCAGCTCTAGGACTGGTCCGGAAAAACTGTTTTTT

d_gene: .
v_gene: TRBV4-2
j_gene: TRBJ2-5
abundance: .
CDR3aa: CASSQESGETQYF
CDR3nt: TGTGCCAGCAGCCAAGAATCGGGGGAGACCCAGTACTTC

d_gene: TRBD2
v_gene: TRBV19
j_gene: TRBJ2-5
abundance: .
CDR3aa: CASSDWTSGRVQETQYF
CDR3nt: TGTGCCAGTAGCGACTGGACTAGCGGGAGAGTGCAGGAGACCCAGTACTTC

d_gene: TRBD1
v_gene: TRBV5-1
j_gene: TRBJ2-7
abundance: .
CDR3aa: CASSPQPGQGEYF
CDR3nt: TGCGCCAGCAGCCCGCAACCGGGACAGGGAGAGTACTTC

d_gene: .
v_gene: TRBV29-1
j_gene: TRBJ2-1
abundance: .
CDR3aa: CSTQTRGGFYNEQFF
CDR3nt: TGCAGCACCCAAACTAGGGGGGGGTTTTACAATGAGCAGTTCTTC

d_gene: .
v_gene: TRBV5-1
j_gene: TRBJ1-6
abundance: .
CDR3aa: CASSALRKHRVYNSPLHF
CDR3nt: TGCGCCAGCAGCGCGTTAAGGAAGCACAGGGTCTATAATTCACCCCTCCACTTT

d_gene: .
v_gene: TRBV18
j_gene: TRBJ1-1
abundance: few
CDR3aa: CASSQDPGHVNTEAFF
CDR3nt: TGTGCCAGCTCACAGGATCCGGGACACGTGAACACTGAAGCTTTCTTT

d_gene: TRBD2
v_gene: TRBV5-6
j_gene: TRBJ2-3
abundance: .
CDR3aa: CASSMGLGTDTQYF
CDR3nt: TGTGCCAGCAGCATGGGACTAGGCACAGATACGCAGTATTTT

d_gene: TRBD2
v_gene: TRBV4-3
j_gene: TRBJ2-3
abundance: .
CDR3aa: CASSGQTSGRVGDTQYF
CDR3nt: TGCGCCAGCAGCGGACAGACTAGCGGGAGGGTGGGAGATACGCAGTATTTT

d_gene: .
v_gene: TRBV20-1
j_gene: TRBJ1-1
abundance: .
CDR3aa: CSAKGSGFAFF
CDR3nt: TGCAGTGCTAAAGGGAGCGGGTTCGCTTTCTTT

d_gene: .
v_gene: TRBV4-1
j_gene: TRBJ1-5
abundance: .
CDR3aa: CASSQDQGDQPQHF
CDR3nt: TGCGCCAGCAGCCAAGACCAGGGTGATCAGCCCCAGCATTTT

d_gene: .
v_gene: TRBV28
j_gene: TRBJ1-4
abundance: .
CDR3aa: CASSLTALSTNEKLFF
CDR3nt: TGTGCCAGCAGCCTAACAGCTCTCTCAACTAATGAAAAACTGTTTTTT

d_gene: TRBD2
v_gene: TRBV27
j_gene: TRBJ2-1
abundance: .
CDR3aa: CASSFTSVGEQFF
CDR3nt: TGTGCCAGCAGTTTCACTAGCGTGGGTGAGCAGTTCTTC

d_gene: TRBD1
v_gene: TRBV5-4
j_gene: TRBJ2-7
abundance: .
CDR3aa: CASSPYRGLRNEQYF
CDR3nt: TGTGCCAGCAGTCCCTACAGGGGTCTAAGGAACGAGCAGTACTTC